This T cell receptor beta chain was profiled in a study of T cell changes during pregnancy in multiple sclerosis. Assay: immunoSEQ multiplex PCR; the TCRdb copy retains only in-frame clones and omits some. Of 50,000 to 75,000 clones in the sample, over 90% were seen once. This CDR3 has 12 residues. Trimming stripped 6 bases from V and 3 bases from J, with 6 bases between. Germline V gene sequence: CDR1 LGHNT, CDR2 FRNRAP. The chain uses TRBV12-5 and TRBJ2-1; D may be TRBD2 (5 bases). The TCR sequence derives from a female donor with multiple sclerosis, enrolled in a pregnancy study. The sample consisted of CD8+ T cells from peripheral blood mononuclear cells, taken in the third trimester of pregnancy. In DNA form, the CDR3 reads TGTGCTAGTGGGAGCGGCTACAATGAGCAGTTCTTC. Residues: CASGSGYNEQFF.